A single sample gave rise to the 2 T cell receptor beta chains below, sequenced in a study of T cell repertoires in cytomegalovirus infection. TCRdb processed the reads anew with MiXCR; each CDR3 protein has one entry. Among approximately 280,000 distinct CDR3 sequences listed, approximately 22% were seen once. These TCRs are of unknown antigen specificity. Sequences were derived from cultured PBMCs, sampled from culture after CMV antigen stimulation. All receptors derive from a human donor in good health (CMV status not recorded). Some clones in this sample may be carry-over from other donors' samples.

The table lists this clonotype with many counts. This rearrangement joins TRBV7-8 to TRBJ2-7; 11 positions agree with TRBD1. V lost 5 bases, J lost 7 bases, and 4 bases stayed unmatched. Germline lookup yields CDR1 SGHVS and CDR2 FQNEAQ. CDR3 size: 13 residues. The CDR3 DNA reads TGTGCCAGCAGCAAGGGACAGGGGGATGAGCAGTACGTC. Its translation: CASSKGQGDEQYV.

J is TRBJ1-1 and V is TRBV23-1, with TRBD1 matching over 7 bases. TRBV23-1 is known as an ORF, though its function is uncertain. V was pared by 0 bases and J by 4 bases, with 17 bases of the junction left unmatched. The CDR3 is made up of 19 amino acids. The CDR3 region is CASSQSETRRWQGVTEAFF. CDR3 nucleotides: TGCGCCAGCAGTCAATCGGAGACCAGGCGGTGGCAGGGGGTCACTGAAGCTTTCTTT.